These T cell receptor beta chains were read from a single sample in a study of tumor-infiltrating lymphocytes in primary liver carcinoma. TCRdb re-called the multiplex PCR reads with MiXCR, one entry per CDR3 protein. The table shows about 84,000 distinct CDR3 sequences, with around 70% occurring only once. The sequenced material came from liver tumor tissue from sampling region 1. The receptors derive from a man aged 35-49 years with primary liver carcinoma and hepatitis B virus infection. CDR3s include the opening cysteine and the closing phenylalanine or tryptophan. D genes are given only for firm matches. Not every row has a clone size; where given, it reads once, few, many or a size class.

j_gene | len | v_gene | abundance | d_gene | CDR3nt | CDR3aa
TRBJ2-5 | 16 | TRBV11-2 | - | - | TGTGCCAGTAACTTAGGGAGTAGCGGCCCGGGGGAGACTCAGTACTTC | CASNLGSSGPGETQYF
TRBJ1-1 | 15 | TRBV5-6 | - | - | TGTGCTAACAGCGGAGGGGACGGAACGAACACTGAAGCTTTCTTT | CANSGGDGTNTEAFF
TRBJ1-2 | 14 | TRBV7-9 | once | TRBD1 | TGTACCATCAGCCGCGGCAGGGGGTTGGTTGGCTACACCTTC | CTISRGRGLVGYTF
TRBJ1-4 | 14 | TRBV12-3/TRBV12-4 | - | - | TGTGCCAGTCCAGACACAGGGAGTAATGAAAAACTTTTTTTT | CASPDTGSNEKLFF
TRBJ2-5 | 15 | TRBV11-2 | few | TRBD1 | TGCGCCAGCAGCTCGACCTACAGGGGTAAACAGACCCAGTACTTC | CASSSTYRGKQTQYF
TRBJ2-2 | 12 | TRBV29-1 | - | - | TGCAGAGTTGCTACAAACGCCGGGGAGCTATTTTTT | CRVATNAGELFF
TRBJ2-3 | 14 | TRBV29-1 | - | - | TGCAGCGTTGAAATGGATAACGGGACAGATACGCAGTATTTT | CSVEMDNGTDTQYF
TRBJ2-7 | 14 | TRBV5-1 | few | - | TGCGCCAGCAGCTTGGTCAGGGACGCCTACGAGCAATACTTC | CASSLVRDAYEQYF
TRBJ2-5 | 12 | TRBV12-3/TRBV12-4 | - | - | TGCGCCAGCAGCCCGGGGGAAGAGACCCATTACTTC | CASSPGEETHYF
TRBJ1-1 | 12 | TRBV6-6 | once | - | TGTACCAGCAGTTACGAGGACACTGAAGCTTCCTTT | CTSSYEDTEASF
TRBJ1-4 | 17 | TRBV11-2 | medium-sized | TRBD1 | TGTGCCAGCAGCTTAGTCGGGACAGGCCCCGTCAATGAAAAACTGTTTTTT | CASSLVGTGPVNEKLFF
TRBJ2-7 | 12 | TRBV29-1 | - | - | TGCAGCGTCCGAGGGGGCGGGGACCAACAGTACTTC | CSVRGGGDQQYF
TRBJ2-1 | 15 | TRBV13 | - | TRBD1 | TGTGCCAGCTGCTTAAGACAGGGCGAAGTGAATGAGCGGTTCTTC | CASCLRQGEVNERFF
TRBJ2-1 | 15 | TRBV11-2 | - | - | TGTGCCACCGGACAAGACCAACCATCCTACAATGAGCAGCTCTTC | CATGQDQPSYNEQLF
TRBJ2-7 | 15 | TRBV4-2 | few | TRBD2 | TGTGCCAGCAGCCAAAAAGCGGGAGGGACCTACGAGCAATACTTC | CASSQKAGGTYEQYF
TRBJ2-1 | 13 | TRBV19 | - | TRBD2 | TGTGCCAGTAGTCCCGGACTAGCCTATGTGCAGTTCTTC | CASSPGLAYVQFF
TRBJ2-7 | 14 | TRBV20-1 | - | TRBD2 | TGCAGTGCTGGGACTAGCGGGAGGCCGGGGGAGCAGTACTTC | CSAGTSGRPGEQYF
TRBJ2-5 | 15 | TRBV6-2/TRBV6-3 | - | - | TGTGCCAGCAGTCACCCTCCTGGGCTGCCGGGGACCCAGTACTTC | CASSHPPGLPGTQYF
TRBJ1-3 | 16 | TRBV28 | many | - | TGTGCCAGCAGTTCTTGGGGCCCGAACTCTGGAAACACCATATATTTT | CASSSWGPNSGNTIYF
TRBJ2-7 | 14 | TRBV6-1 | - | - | TGTGCCACCAGTGAACAACAGGTCACCTACGAGCAGTACTTT | CATSEQQVTYEQYF
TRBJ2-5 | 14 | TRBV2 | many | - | TGTGCCAGCACCTCGGACTACCGCGCGGAGACCCAGTACTTC | CASTSDYRAETQYF
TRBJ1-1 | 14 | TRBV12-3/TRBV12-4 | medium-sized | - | TGTGCCAGCAGTCAAAGTTCCCGGGGGACTGAAGCTTTCTTT | CASSQSSRGTEAFF
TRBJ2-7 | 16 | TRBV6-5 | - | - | TGTGCCAGCAGTTACTCTAGGGACTGGGGCCTATGGGAGCAGTACTTC | CASSYSRDWGLWEQYF
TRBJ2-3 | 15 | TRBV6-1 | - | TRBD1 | TGTGACAGCAGAGACAGGGGCCGTAACATAGATACGCAGTATTTT | CDSRDRGRNIDTQYF
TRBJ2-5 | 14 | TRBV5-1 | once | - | TGCGCCAGCAGCCGACTAGAGGGGGAAGAGACCCAGCACTTC | CASSRLEGEETQHF
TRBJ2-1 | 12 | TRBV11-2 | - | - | TGTGCCAGCAACTTAGTCGGGGATGAGGAGTTCTTC | CASNLVGDEEFF
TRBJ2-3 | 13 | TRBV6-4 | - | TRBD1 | TGTGCACGCGGACAGGAAGAAACAGATACGCAGTATTTT | CARGQEETDTQYF
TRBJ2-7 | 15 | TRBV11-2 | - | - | TGTGCCAGCAGCTTTCGCGATGGCGGATCCTACGAGCAGTATTTC | CASSFRDGGSYEQYF
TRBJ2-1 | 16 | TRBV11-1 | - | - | TGTGCCAGCAGCCCCGGGGAGTCCAGGACCTACAAGGAGCTGTTCTTC | CASSPGESRTYKELFF
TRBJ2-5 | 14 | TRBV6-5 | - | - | TGTACCAGCAGTTACGGGACCTCTCAAGAGATCCAGTACTTC | CTSSYGTSQEIQYF
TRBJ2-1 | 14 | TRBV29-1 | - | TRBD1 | TGCAGCGTTGACGGGACAGGGAGTCTGGATGGACAGTTCTTC | CSVDGTGSLDGQFF
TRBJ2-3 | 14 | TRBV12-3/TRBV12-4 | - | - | TGTGCCAGCAGTTCGGGGGCCGAGTGGCAGCCCCAGTATTTT | CASSSGAEWQPQYF
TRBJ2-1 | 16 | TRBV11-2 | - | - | TGTGTCAGCAGCTTGGATATCGAACTAGCCATGGGTGAGGAGTTCTTC | CVSSLDIELAMGEEFF
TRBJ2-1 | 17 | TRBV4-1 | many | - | TGCGCCAGCAGCCAAGATCGGGGGAGACTTCGAAACAATGAGCAGTTCTTC | CASSQDRGRLRNNEQFF
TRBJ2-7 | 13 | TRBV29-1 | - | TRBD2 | TGCAGCGTTGGTGGGAGGGCCACTGAAGCCCAGTACTTC | CSVGGRATEAQYF